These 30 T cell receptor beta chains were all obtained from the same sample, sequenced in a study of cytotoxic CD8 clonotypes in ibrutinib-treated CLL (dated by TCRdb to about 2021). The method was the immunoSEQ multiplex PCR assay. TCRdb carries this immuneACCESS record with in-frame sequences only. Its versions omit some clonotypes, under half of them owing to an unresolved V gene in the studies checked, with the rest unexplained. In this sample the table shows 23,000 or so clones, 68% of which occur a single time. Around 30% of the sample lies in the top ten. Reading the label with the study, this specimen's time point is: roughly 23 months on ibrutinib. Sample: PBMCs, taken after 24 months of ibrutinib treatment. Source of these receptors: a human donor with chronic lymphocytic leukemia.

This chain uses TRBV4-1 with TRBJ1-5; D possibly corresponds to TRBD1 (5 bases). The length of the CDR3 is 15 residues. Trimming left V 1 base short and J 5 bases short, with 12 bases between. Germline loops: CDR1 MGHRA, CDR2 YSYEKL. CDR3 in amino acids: CASSQVSGADQPQHF. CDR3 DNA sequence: TGCGCCAGCAGCCAAGTTTCCGGGGCTGATCAGCCCCAGCATTTT.

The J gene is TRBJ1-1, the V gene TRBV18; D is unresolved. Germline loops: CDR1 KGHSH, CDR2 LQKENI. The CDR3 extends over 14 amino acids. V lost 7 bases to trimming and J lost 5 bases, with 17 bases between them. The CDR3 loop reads CASLPLGRVTEAFF. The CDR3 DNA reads TGTGCCAGCTTACCCCTTGGGAGGGTTACTGAAGCTTTCTTT. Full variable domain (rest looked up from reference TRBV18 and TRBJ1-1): NAGVMQNPRHLVRRRGQEARLRCSPMKGHSHVYWYRQLPEEGLKFMVYLQKENIIDESGMPKERFSAEFPKEGPSILRIQQVVRGDSAAYFCASLPLGRVTEAFFGQGTRLTVV.

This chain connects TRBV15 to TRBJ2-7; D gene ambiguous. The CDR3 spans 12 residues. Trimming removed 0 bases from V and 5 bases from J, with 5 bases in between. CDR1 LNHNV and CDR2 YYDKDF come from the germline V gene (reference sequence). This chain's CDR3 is CATSREGDEQYF. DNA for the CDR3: TGTGCCACCAGCAGAGAGGGTGACGAGCAGTACTTC.

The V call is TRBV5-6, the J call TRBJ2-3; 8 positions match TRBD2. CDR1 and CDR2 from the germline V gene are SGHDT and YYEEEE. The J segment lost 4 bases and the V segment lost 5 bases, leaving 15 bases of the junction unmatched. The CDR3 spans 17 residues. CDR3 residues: CASSSGLTSVLADTQYF. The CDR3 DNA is TGTGCCAGCAGTTCCGGATTGACTAGCGTTCTTGCAGATACGCAGTATTTT.

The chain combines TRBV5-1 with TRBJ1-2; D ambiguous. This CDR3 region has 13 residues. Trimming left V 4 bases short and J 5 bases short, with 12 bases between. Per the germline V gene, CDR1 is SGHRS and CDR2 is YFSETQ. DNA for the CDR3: TGCGCCAGCAGCGTGGAGGGTCGTTATGGCTACACCTTC. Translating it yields CASSVEGRYGYTF.

The CDR3 nucleotides are TGTGCCAGTACGGGGTACGGAAACACCATATATTTT. This translates into CASTGYGNTIYF. The chain couples TRBV19 to TRBJ1-3; no reliable D call. CDR1 is LNHDA, CDR2 SQIVND, per germline (reference sequence). This CDR3 contains 12 residues. The germline V and J ends were trimmed by 7 bases and 4 bases, with 8 bases remaining between them.

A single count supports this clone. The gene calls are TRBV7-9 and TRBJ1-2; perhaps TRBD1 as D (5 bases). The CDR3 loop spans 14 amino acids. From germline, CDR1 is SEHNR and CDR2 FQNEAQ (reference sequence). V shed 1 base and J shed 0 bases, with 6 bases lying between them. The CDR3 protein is CASSLGTPNYGYTF. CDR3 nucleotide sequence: TGTGCCAGCAGCTTAGGGACACCTAACTATGGCTACACCTTC. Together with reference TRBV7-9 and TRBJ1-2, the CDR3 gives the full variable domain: DTGVSQNPRHKITKRGQNVTFRCDPISEHNRLYWYRQTLGQGPEFLTYFQNEAQLEKSRLLSDRFSAERPKGSFSTLEIQRTEQGDSAMYLCASSLGTPNYGYTFGSGTRLTVV.

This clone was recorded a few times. As DNA, the CDR3 is TGTGCTAGTGGTACTGGGACAGTCAGTAATGAAAAACTGTTTTTT. As protein: CASGTGTVSNEKLFF. This chain links TRBV12-5 with TRBJ1-4; 7 nucleotides align to TRBD1. The germline V gene has CDR1 LGHNT and CDR2 FRNRAP. The V segment lost 5 bases and the J segment 4 bases; nucleotides outside the gene matches: 7. CDR3 length equals 15 residues.

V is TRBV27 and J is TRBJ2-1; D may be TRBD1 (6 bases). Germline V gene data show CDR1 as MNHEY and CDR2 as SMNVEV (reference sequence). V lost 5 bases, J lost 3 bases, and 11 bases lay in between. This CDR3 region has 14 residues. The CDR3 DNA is TGTGCCAGCAGTCCTTGGACAGACTACAATGAGCAGTTCTTC. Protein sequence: CASSPWTDYNEQFF.

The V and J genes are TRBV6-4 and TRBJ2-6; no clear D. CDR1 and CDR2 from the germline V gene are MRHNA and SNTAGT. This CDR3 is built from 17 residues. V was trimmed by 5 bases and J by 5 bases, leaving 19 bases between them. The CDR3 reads CASSKATRQSRANVLTF. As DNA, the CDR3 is TGTGCCAGCAGTAAAGCTACACGACAAAGTCGGGCCAACGTCCTGACTTTC.

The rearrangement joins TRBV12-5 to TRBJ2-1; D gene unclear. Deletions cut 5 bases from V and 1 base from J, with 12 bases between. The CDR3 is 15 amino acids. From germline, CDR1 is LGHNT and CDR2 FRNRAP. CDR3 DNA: TGTGCTAGTGGTCCCGGCGCGGTTTCCTACAATGAGCAGTTCTTC. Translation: CASGPGAVSYNEQFF.

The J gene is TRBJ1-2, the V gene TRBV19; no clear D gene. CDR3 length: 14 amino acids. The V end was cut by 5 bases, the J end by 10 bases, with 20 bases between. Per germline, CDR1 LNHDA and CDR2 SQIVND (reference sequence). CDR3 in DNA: TGTGCCAGTAGTCCCCGTTCCGCGCCCCACGTCTACACCTTC. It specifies CASSPRSAPHVYTF.

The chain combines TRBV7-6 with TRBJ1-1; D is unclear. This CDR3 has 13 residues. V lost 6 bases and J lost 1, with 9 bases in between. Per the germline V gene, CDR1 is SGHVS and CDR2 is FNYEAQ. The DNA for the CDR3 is TGTGCCAGCAGTGTAAGCCAGAACACTGAAGCTTTCTTT. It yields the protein CASSVSQNTEAFF.

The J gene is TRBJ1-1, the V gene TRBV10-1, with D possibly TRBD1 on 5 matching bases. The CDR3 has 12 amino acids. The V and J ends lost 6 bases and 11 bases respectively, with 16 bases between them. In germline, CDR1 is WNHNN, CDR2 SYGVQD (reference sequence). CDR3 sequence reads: CASSTQGSWAFF. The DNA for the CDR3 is TGCGCCAGCAGCACCCAGGGTTCGTGGGCTTTCTTT.

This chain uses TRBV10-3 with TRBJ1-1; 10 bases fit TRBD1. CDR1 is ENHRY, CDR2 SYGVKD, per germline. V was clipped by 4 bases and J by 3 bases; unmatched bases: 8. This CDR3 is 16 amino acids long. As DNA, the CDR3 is TGTGCCATCAGTGGGTTCCCCGGGACAGGGGACACTGAAGCTTTCTTT. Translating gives CAISGFPGTGDTEAFF.

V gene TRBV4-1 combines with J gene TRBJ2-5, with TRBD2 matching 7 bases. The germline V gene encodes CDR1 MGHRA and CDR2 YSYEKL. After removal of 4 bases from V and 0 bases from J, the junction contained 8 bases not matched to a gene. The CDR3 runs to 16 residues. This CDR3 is CASSLKGTTDQETQYF. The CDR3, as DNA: TGCGCCAGCAGCCTAAAGGGGACTACCGACCAAGAGACCCAGTACTTC.

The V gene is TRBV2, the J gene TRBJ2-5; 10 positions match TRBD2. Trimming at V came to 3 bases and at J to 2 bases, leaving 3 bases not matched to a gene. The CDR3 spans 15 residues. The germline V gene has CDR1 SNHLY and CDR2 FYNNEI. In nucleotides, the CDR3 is TGTGCCAGCAGTGATAGCGGGGGGCGACAAGAGACCCAGTACTTC. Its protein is CASSDSGGRQETQYF.

The DNA of the CDR3 is TGTGCCAGCAGCTTGGGTGAGCAGTTCTTC. Translation gives CASSLGEQFF. This rearrangement joins TRBV7-9 to TRBJ2-1; D gene unclear. CDR3 length: 10 residues. The V end lost 3 bases, the J end lost 9 bases, and 3 bases lay between the germline ends. Germline V gives CDR1 SEHNR, CDR2 FQNEAQ (reference sequence).

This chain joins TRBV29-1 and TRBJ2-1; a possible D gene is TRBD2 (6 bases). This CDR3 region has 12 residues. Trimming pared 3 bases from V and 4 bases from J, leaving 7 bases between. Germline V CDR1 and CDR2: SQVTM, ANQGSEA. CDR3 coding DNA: TGCAGCGTTGACGGGGGTTACAATGAGCAGTTCTTC. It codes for CSVDGGYNEQFF.

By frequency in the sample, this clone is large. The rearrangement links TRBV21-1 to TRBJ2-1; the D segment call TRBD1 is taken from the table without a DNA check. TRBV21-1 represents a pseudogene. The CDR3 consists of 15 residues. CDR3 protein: CASSTTDSSYNEQFF. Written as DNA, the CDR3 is TGTGCCAGCAGCACTACGGACAGCTCCTACAATGAGCAGTTCTTC.

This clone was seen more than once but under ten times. The CDR3 nucleotides read TGTGCCAGCAGCCCAGAACCTGGGACCCACGCCGAGCAGTTCTTC. Encoded protein: CASSPEPGTHAEQFF. The chain links TRBV7-6 to TRBJ2-1, with D possibly being TRBD1 or TRBD2 (5 bases each). Trimming pared 5 bases from V and 10 bases from J, leaving 21 bases between. The CDR3 runs to 15 residues. Germline lookup yields CDR1 SGHVS and CDR2 FNYEAQ.

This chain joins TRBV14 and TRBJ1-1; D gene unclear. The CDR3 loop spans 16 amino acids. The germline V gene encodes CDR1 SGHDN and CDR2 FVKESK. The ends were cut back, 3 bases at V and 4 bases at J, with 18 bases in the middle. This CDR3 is CASSQGFGFTGTEAFF. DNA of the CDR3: TGTGCCAGCAGCCAGGGGTTTGGCTTTACGGGCACTGAAGCTTTCTTT.

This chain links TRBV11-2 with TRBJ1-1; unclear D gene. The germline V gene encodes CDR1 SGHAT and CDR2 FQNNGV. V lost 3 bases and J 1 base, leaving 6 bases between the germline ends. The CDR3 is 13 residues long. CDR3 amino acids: CASSFEANTEAFF. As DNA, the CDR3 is TGTGCCAGCAGCTTTGAGGCGAACACTGAAGCTTTCTTT.

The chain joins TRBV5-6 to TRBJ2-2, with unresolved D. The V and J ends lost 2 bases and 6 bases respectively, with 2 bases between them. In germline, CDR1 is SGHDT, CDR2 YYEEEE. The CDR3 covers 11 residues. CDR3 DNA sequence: TGTGCCAGCAGCTTTTCCGGGGAGCTGTTTTTT. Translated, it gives CASSFSGELFF.

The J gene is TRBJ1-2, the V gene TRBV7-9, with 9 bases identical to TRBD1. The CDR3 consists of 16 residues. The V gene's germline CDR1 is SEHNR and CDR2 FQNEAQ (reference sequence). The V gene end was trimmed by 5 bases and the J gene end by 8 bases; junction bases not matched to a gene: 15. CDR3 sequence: CASSPQTGGVLSGYTF. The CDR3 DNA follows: TGTGCCAGCAGCCCCCAGACAGGGGGTGTTCTATCCGGCTACACCTTC.

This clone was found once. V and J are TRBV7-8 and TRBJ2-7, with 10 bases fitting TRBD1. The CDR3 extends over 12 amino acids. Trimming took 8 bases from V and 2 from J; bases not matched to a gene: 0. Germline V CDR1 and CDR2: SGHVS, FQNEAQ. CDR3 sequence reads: CASGTGAYEQYF. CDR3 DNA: TGTGCCAGCGGGACAGGGGCCTACGAGCAGTACTTC. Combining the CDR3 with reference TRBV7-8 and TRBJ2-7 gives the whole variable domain GAGVSQSPRYKVAKRGQDVALRCDPISGHVSLFWYQQALGQGPEFLTYFQNEAQLDKSGLPSDRFFAERPEGSVSTLKIQRTQQEDSAVYLCASGTGAYEQYFGPGTRLTVT.

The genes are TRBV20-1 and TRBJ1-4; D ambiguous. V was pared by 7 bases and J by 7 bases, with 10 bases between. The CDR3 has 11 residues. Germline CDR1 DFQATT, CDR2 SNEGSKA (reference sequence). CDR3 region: CSVDGFEKLFF. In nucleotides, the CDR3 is TGCAGTGTGGATGGTTTTGAAAAACTGTTTTTT.

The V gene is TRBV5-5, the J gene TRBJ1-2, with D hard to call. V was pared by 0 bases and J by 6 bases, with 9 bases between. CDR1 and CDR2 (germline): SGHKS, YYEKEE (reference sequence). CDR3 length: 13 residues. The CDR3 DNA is TGTGCCAGCAGCTTGGGCAGCGTTGATGGCTACACCTTC. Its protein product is CASSLGSVDGYTF. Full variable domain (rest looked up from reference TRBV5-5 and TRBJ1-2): DAGVTQSPTHLIKTRGQQVTLRCSPISGHKSVSWYQQVLGQGPQFIFQYYEKEERGRGNFPDRFSARQFPNYSSELNVNALLLGDSALYLCASSLGSVDGYTFGSGTRLTVV.

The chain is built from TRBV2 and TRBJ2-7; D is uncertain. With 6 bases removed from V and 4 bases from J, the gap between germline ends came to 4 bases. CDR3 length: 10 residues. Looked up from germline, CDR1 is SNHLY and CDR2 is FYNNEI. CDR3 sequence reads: CASSEYEQYF. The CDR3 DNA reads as TGTGCCAGCAGCGAATACGAGCAGTACTTC. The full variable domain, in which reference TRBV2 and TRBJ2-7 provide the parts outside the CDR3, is EPEVTQTPSHQVTQMGQEVILRCVPISNHLYFYWYRQILGQKVEFLVSFYNNEISEKSEIFDDQFSVERPDGSNFTLKIRSTKLEDSAMYFCASSEYEQYFGPGTRLTVT.

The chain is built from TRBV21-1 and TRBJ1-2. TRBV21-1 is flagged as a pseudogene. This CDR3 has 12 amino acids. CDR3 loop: CASSKGMHGYTF. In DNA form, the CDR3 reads TGTGCCAGCAGCAAAGGGATGCATGGCTACACCTTC.